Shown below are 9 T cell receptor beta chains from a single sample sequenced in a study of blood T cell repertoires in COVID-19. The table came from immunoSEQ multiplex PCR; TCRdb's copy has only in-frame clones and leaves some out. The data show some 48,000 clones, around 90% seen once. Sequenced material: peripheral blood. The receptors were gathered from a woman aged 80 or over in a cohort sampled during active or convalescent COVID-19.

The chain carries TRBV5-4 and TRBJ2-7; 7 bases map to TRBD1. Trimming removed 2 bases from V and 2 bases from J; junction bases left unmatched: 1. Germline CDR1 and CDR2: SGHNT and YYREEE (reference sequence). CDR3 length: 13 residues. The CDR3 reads CASSFDRAYEQYF. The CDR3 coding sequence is TGTGCCAGCAGCTTCGACAGGGCCTACGAGCAGTACTTC.

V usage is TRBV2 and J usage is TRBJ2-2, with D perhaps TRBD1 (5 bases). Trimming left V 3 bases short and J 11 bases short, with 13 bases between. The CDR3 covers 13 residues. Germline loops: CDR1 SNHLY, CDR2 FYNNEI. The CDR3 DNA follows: TGTGCCAGCAGTGACAGGGTCATTAGAGAGCTGTTTTTT. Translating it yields CASSDRVIRELFF.

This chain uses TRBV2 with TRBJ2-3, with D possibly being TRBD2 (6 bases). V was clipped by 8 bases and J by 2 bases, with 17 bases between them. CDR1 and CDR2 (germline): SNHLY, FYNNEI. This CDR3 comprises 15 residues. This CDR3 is CASGPAGGYTDTQYF. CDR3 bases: TGTGCCAGCGGGCCCGCCGGGGGATACACAGATACGCAGTATTTT.

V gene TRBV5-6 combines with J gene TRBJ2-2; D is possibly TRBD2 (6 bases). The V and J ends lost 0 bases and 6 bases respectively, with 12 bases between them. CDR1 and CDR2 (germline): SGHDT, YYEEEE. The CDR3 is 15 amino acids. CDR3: CASSLAPTSPGELFF. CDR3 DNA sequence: TGTGCCAGCAGCTTGGCCCCAACTAGCCCCGGGGAGCTGTTTTTT.

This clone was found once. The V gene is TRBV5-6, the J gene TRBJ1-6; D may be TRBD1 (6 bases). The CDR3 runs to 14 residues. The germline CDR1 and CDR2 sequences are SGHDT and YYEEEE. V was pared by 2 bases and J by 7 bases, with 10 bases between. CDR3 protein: CASSFGRGNSPLHF. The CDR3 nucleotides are TGTGCCAGCAGCTTTGGCAGGGGAAATTCACCCCTCCACTTT. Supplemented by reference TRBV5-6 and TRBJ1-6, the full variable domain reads DAGVTQSPTHLIKTRGQQVTLRCSPKSGHDTVSWYQQALGQGPQFIFQYYEEEERQRGNFPDRFSGHQFPNYSSELNVNALLLGDSALYLCASSFGRGNSPLHFGNGTRLTVT.

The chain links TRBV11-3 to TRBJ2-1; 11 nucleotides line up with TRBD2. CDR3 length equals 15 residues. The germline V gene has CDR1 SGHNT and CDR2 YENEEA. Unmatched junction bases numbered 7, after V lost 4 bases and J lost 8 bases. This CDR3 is CASSSYSGRAHEQFF. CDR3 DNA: TGTGCCAGCAGCTCTTATAGCGGGAGGGCCCATGAGCAGTTCTTC.

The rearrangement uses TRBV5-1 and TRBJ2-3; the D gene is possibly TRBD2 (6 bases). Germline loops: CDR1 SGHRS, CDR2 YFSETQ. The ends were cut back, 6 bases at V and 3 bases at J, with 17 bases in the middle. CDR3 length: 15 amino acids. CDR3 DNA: TGCGCCAGCACCGTTCGGGGGTCGCGGACAGATACGCAGTATTTT. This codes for CASTVRGSRTDTQYF.

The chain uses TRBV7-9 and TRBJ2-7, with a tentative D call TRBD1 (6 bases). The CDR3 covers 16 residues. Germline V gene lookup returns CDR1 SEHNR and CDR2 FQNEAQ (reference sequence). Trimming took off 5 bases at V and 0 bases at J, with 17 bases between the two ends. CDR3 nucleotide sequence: TGTGCCAGCAGCCCCAGATGGGACAAGAGCTCCTACGAGCAGTACTTC. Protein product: CASSPRWDKSSYEQYF.

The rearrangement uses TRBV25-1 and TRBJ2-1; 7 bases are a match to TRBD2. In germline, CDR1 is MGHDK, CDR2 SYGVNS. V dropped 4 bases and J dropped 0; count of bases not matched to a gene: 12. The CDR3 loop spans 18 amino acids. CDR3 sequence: CASSGTSRNAGSYNEQFF. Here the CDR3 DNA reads TGTGCCAGCAGTGGGACTAGTCGGAACGCTGGCTCCTACAATGAGCAGTTCTTC.